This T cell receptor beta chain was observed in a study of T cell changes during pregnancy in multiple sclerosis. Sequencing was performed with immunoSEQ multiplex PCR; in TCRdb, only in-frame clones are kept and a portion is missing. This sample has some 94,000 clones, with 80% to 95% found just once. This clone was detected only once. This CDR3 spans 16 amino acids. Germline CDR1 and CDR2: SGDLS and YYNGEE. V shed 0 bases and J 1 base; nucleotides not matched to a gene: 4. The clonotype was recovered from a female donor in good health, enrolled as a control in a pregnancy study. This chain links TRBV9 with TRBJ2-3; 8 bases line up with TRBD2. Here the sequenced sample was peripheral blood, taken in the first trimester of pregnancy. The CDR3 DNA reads TGTGCCAGCAGCGTAGGGCTGCGGGGGGGCACAGATACGCAGTATTTT. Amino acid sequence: CASSVGLRGGTDTQYF. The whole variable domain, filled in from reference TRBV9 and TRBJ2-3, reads DSGVTQTPKHLITATGQRVTLRCSPRSGDLSVYWYQQSLDQGLQFLIQYYNGEERAKGNILERFSAQQFPDLHSELNLSSLELGDSALYFCASSVGLRGGTDTQYFGPGTRLTVL.